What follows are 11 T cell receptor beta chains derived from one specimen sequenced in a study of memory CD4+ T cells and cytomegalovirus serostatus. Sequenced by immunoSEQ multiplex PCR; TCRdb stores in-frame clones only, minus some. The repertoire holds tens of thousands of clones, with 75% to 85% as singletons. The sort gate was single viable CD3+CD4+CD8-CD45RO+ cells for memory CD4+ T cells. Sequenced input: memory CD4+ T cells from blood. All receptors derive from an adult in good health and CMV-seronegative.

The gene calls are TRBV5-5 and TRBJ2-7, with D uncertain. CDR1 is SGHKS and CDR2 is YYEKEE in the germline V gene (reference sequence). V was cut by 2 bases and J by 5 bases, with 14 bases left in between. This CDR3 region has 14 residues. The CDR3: CASSLGGVMHEQYF. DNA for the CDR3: TGTGCCAGCAGCTTAGGCGGCGTCATGCACGAGCAGTACTTC.

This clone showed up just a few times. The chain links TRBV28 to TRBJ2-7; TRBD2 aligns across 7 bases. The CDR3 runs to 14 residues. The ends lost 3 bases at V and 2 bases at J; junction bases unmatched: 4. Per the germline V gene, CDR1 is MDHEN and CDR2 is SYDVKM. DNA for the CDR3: TGTGCCAGCAGTTTGGGAGGGTTCCCCTACGAGCAGTACTTC. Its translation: CASSLGGFPYEQYF.

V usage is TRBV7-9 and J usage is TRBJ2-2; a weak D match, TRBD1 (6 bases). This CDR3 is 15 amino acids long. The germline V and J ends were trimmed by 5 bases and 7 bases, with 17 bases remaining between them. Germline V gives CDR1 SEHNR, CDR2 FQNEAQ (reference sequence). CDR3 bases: TGTGCCAGCAGCCCTTATTCGCAGGGGAACGGGGAGCTGTTTTTT. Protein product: CASSPYSQGNGELFF.

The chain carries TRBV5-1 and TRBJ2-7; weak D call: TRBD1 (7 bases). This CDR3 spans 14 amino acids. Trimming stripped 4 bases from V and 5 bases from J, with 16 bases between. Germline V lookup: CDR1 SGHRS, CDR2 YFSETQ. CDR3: CASSPQGGEDEQYF. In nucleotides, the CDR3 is TGCGCCAGCAGCCCCCAGGGGGGCGAGGACGAGCAGTACTTC. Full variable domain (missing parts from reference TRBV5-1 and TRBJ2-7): KAGVTQTPRYLIKTRGQQVTLSCSPISGHRSVSWYQQTPGQGLQFLFEYFSETQRNKGNFPGRFSGRQFSNSRSEMNVSTLELGDSALYLCASSPQGGEDEQYFGPGTRLTVT.

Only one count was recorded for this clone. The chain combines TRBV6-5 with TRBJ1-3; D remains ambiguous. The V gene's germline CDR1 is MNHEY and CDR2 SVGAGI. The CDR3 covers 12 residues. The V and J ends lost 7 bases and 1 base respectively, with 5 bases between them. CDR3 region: CASKGSGNTIYF. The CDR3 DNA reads TGTGCCAGCAAAGGGTCTGGAAACACCATATATTTT.

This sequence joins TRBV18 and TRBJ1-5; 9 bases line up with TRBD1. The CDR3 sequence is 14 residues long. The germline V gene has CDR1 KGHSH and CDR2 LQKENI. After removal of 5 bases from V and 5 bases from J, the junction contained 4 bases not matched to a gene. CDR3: CASSGTGRDQPQHF. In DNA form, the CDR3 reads TGTGCCAGCTCAGGGACAGGGCGCGATCAGCCCCAGCATTTT.

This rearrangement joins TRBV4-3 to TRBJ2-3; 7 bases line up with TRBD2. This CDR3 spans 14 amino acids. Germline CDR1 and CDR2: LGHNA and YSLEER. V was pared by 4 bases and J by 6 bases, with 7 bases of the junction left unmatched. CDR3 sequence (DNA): TGCGCCAGCAGCCCGCTAGTGGGGGGGGATACGCAGTATTTT. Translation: CASSPLVGGDTQYF.

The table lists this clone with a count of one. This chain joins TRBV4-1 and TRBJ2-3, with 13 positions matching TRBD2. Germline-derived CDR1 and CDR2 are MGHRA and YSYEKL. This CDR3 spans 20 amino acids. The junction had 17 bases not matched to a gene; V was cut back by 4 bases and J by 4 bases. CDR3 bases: TGCGCCAGCAGCCCTCCGCAAGGACTAGCGGGGGCTGGGCCCCCAGATACGCAGTATTTT. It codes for CASSPPQGLAGAGPPDTQYF.

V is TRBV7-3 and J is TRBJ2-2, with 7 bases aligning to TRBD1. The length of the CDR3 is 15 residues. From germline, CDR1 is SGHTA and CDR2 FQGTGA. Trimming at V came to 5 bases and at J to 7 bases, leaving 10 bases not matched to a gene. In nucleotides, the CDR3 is TGTGCCAGCAGCCCCCAACCCCCAGGGGGCGGGGAGCTGTTTTTT. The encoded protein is CASSPQPPGGGELFF.

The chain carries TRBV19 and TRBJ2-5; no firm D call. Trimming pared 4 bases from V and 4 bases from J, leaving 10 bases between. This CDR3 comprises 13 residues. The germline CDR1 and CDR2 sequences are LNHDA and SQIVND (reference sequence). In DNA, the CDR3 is TGTGCCAGTAGTACTACAGTGTCAGAGACCCAGTACTTC. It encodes CASSTTVSETQYF.

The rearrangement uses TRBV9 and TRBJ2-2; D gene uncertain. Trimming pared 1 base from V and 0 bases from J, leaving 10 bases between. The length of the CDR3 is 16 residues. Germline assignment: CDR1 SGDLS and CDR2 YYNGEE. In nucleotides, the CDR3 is TGTGCCAGCAGCGTATTAGCAGATGCGAACACCGGGGAGCTGTTTTTT. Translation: CASSVLADANTGELFF. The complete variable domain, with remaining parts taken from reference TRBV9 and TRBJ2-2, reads DSGVTQTPKHLITATGQRVTLRCSPRSGDLSVYWYQQSLDQGLQFLIQYYNGEERAKGNILERFSAQQFPDLHSELNLSSLELGDSALYFCASSVLADANTGELFFGEGSRLTVL.